Listed here are 20 T cell receptor beta chains from one sample, sequenced in a study of vaccination effects on CD4 cells after COVID-19. The assay was immunoSEQ multiplex PCR, and TCRdb's table has in-frame clones only and misses some. The sample lists over 50,000 clones, roughly 73% occurring once. The antigens for these receptors are not known. The ViraFEST assay expanded antigen-specific CD4+ T cells with viral peptide pools before sequencing. An approximately 10-day culture period preceded the isolation of CD4+ T cells. Vaccine administered to participants consisted of two doses of either BNT162b2 or mRNA-1273. The material was CD4+ T cells from PBMCs cultured with HCoV-229E spike peptides, obtained after COVID-19 vaccination. These receptors all stem from a human donor who received a COVID-19 vaccine.

J is TRBJ2-5 and V is TRBV6-6; 16 bases fit TRBD2. Germline V gene data show CDR1 as MNHNY and CDR2 as SVGAGI (reference sequence). J was trimmed by 5 bases and V by 8 bases; bases with no gene match: 8. This CDR3 is built from 16 residues. CDR3 region: CASCGTSGGAGETQYF. For the CDR3, the DNA is TGTGCCAGCTGTGGGACTAGCGGGGGGGCCGGGGAGACCCAGTACTTC.

The chain has TRBV12-3 or TRBV12-4 and TRBJ1-5, with D unclear. This CDR3 comprises 11 residues. V was cut by 10 bases and J by 11 bases, with 15 bases left in between. CDR3 sequence (DNA): TGTGCCACCTCCGCTTACGGGGCCCAGCATTTT. This sequence encodes CATSAYGAQHF.

This clone has a handful of counts. The rearrangement links TRBV28 to TRBJ1-4, with D tentatively TRBD1 (5 bases). This CDR3 spans 12 amino acids. CDR1 and CDR2 from the germline V gene are MDHEN and SYDVKM. Deletions cut 6 bases from V and 8 bases from J, with 10 bases between. The CDR3 bases are TGTGCCAGCAGACAGGTCTACGAAAAACTGTTTTTT. It yields the protein CASRQVYEKLFF. The whole variable domain, remainder taken from reference TRBV28 and TRBJ1-4, is DVKVTQSSRYLVKRTGEKVFLECVQDMDHENMFWYRQDPGLGLRLIYFSYDVKMKEKGDIPEGYSVSREKKERFSLILESASTNQTSMYLCASRQVYEKLFFGSGTQLSVL.

This clone was detected only once. The chain joins TRBV15 to TRBJ2-7; D tentatively reads TRBD1 or TRBD2 (6 bases each). The germline gives CDR1 LNHNV, CDR2 YYDKDF (reference sequence). The CDR3 has 14 residues. V was trimmed by 6 bases and J by 4 bases, leaving 16 bases between them. CDR3 sequence (DNA): TGTGCCACCAGGCTGACGGGGGCTTCTTACGAGCAGTACGTC. It translates to CATRLTGASYEQYV.

The CDR3 region is CASSYSAVTVNYGYTF. In DNA form, the CDR3 reads TGTGCCAGCAGTTACTCCGCAGTTACGGTCAACTATGGCTACACCTTC. This chain connects TRBV6-5 to TRBJ1-2; D gene uncertain. This CDR3 contains 16 residues. V lost 0 bases and J lost 2, with 13 bases in between. The germline gives CDR1 MNHEY, CDR2 SVGAGI.

The chain combines TRBV18 with TRBJ1-2, with 7 bases fitting TRBD1. With 4 bases clipped from V and 0 bases from J, the junction kept 2 bases outside the gene matches. There are 14 residues in the CDR3. Germline CDR1 KGHSH, CDR2 LQKENI. The CDR3 nucleotides are TGTGCCAGCTCACAAGGGACAGCTAACTATGGCTACACCTTC. Amino acid sequence: CASSQGTANYGYTF.

This chain uses TRBV7-2 with TRBJ2-2; unclear D gene. Germline assignment: CDR1 SGHTA and CDR2 FQGNSA. The CDR3 spans 14 residues. V was trimmed by 0 bases and J by 7 bases, leaving 9 bases between them. CDR3 amino acids: CASSLALIGGELFF. The CDR3 DNA reads as TGTGCCAGCAGCTTAGCACTGATAGGCGGGGAGCTGTTTTTT. Based on the CDR3 plus reference TRBV7-2 and TRBJ2-2, the full variable domain is GAGVSQSPSNKVTEKGKDVELRCDPISGHTALYWYRQSLGQGLEFLIYFQGNSAPDKSGLPSDRFSAERTGGSVSTLTIQRTQQEDSAVYLCASSLALIGGELFFGEGSRLTVL.

This clone has only a few counts. V is TRBV2 and J is TRBJ2-2; possibly TRBD2 for D (5 bases). Germline-derived CDR1 and CDR2 are SNHLY and FYNNEI. The CDR3 has 16 amino acids. V dropped 4 bases and J dropped 0 bases, with 12 bases sitting between them. The CDR3 nucleotides are TGTGCCAGCAGTGGATTCGAGAGGGCGAACACCGGGGAGCTGTTTTTT. It is translated as CASSGFERANTGELFF.

The chain uses TRBV4-2 and TRBJ2-2; 8 bases are shared with TRBD1. The CDR3 length is 16 residues. CDR1 is LGHNA, CDR2 YNFKEQ, per germline. V shed 3 bases and J 4 bases; nucleotides not matched to a gene: 7. The CDR3 reads CASSHTLQGGTGELFF. The CDR3 region has the DNA TGTGCCAGCAGCCACACACTACAGGGGGGCACCGGGGAGCTGTTTTTT.

This clone was detected only a few times. This chain connects TRBV10-2 to TRBJ2-7; 7 bases fit TRBD2. The germline V gene encodes CDR1 WSHSY and CDR2 SAAADI. V shed 6 bases and J 2 bases; nucleotides not matched to a gene: 7. CDR3 length: 14 amino acids. The CDR3 nucleotides read TGCGCCAGCAGCGCCCGGGGGGAAACCTACGAGCAGTACGTC. It is translated as CASSARGETYEQYV.

The chain uses TRBV5-1 and TRBJ2-3, with a weak D call TRBD2 (5 bases). Deletions cut 4 bases from V and 5 bases from J, with 8 bases between. This CDR3 spans 12 amino acids. Germline assignment: CDR1 SGHRS and CDR2 YFSETQ. CDR3 protein: CASSPGLDTQYF. CDR3 DNA: TGCGCCAGCAGCCCGGGGTTAGATACGCAGTATTTT.

V is TRBV6-5 and J is TRBJ1-6; 10 bases map to TRBD1. Germline V gene sequence: CDR1 MNHEY, CDR2 SVGAGI. V shed 6 bases and J 4 bases; nucleotides not matched to a gene: 3. There are 15 residues in the CDR3. The CDR3 loop reads CASRSGQGYNSPLHF. CDR3 in DNA: TGTGCCAGCAGATCGGGACAGGGGTATAATTCACCCCTCCACTTT.

The J gene is TRBJ1-1, the V gene TRBV7-8; 9 bases agree with TRBD1. Germline V CDR1 and CDR2: SGHVS, FQNEAQ. This CDR3 has 14 amino acids. With V trimmed by 5 bases and J by 1 base, 2 bases remained unmatched. CDR3 loop: CASSRDRANTEAFF. CDR3 DNA: TGTGCCAGCAGCCGGGACAGGGCGAACACTGAAGCTTTCTTT. Looking up the rest from reference TRBV7-8 and TRBJ1-1 gives the full variable domain: GAGVSQSPRYKVAKRGQDVALRCDPISGHVSLFWYQQALGQGPEFLTYFQNEAQLDKSGLPSDRFFAERPEGSVSTLKIQRTQQEDSAVYLCASSRDRANTEAFFGQGTRLTVV.

V usage is TRBV6-5 and J usage is TRBJ1-2; perhaps TRBD1 as D (6 bases). Trimming removed 4 bases from V and 3 bases from J, with 9 bases in between. CDR1 MNHEY and CDR2 SVGAGI come from the germline V gene. CDR3 size: 13 residues. CDR3 sequence reads: CASSSDRYYGYTF. CDR3 DNA: TGTGCCAGCAGTTCGGACAGATACTATGGCTACACCTTC.

The chain is built from TRBV5-1 and TRBJ2-2; 7 nucleotides agree with TRBD2. CDR1 and CDR2 from the germline V gene are SGHRS and YFSETQ. V was clipped by 0 bases and J by 2 bases; unmatched bases: 4. The CDR3 runs 16 residues. This CDR3 is CASSLGGGGNTGELFF. The CDR3 nucleotides are TGCGCCAGCAGCTTGGGAGGCGGGGGAAACACCGGGGAGCTGTTTTTT.

V usage is TRBV7-2 and J usage is TRBJ2-5, with D possibly matching TRBD1 (5 bases). Germline-derived CDR1 and CDR2 are SGHTA and FQGNSA. Trimming took 1 base from V and 4 from J, leaving 25 bases between them. The CDR3 covers 19 residues. CDR3 in amino acids: CASSLGSGRPTFGRETQYF. CDR3 coding DNA: TGTGCCAGCAGCTTAGGGTCAGGGCGCCCAACCTTCGGGCGAGAGACCCAGTACTTC.

The rearrangement links TRBV5-6 to TRBJ2-1; maybe TRBD2 (5 bases). The CDR3 covers 17 residues. The V gene lost 4 bases and the J gene lost 4 bases, with 21 bases spanning the gap. In germline, CDR1 is SGHDT, CDR2 YYEEEE. The CDR3 spells CASSPILEVGKYNEQFF. Written as DNA, the CDR3 is TGTGCCAGCAGCCCCATTCTTGAGGTCGGGAAGTACAATGAGCAGTTCTTC.

This clone has a handful of counts. The genes are TRBV7-3 and TRBJ2-3, with 9 bases aligning to TRBD2. This CDR3 has 14 residues. From germline, CDR1 is SGHTA and CDR2 FQGTGA. V shed 4 bases and J 4 bases; nucleotides not matched to a gene: 3. The CDR3 here is CASSSGLAADTQYF. DNA for the CDR3: TGTGCCAGCAGCTCGGGACTAGCCGCAGATACGCAGTATTTT.

The V gene is TRBV3-1 (or the pseudogene TRBV3-2), the J gene TRBJ1-1, with 7 bases identical to TRBD1. J was trimmed by 0 bases and V by 0 bases; bases with no gene match: 4. There are 16 residues in the CDR3. From germline, CDR1 is LGHDT and CDR2 YNNKEL (reference sequence). CDR3 amino acids: CASSQEGGSMNTEAFF. In DNA, the CDR3 is TGTGCCAGCAGCCAAGAAGGGGGCAGTATGAACACTGAAGCTTTCTTT.

The chain is built from TRBV6-5 and TRBJ1-1; D gene uncertain. The CDR3 is 11 amino acids. V was pared by 6 bases and J by 1 base, with 3 bases between. CDR1 and CDR2 from the germline V gene are MNHEY and SVGAGI. The CDR3 spells CASRQNTEAFF. The CDR3 bases are TGTGCCAGCAGGCAGAACACTGAAGCTTTCTTT.